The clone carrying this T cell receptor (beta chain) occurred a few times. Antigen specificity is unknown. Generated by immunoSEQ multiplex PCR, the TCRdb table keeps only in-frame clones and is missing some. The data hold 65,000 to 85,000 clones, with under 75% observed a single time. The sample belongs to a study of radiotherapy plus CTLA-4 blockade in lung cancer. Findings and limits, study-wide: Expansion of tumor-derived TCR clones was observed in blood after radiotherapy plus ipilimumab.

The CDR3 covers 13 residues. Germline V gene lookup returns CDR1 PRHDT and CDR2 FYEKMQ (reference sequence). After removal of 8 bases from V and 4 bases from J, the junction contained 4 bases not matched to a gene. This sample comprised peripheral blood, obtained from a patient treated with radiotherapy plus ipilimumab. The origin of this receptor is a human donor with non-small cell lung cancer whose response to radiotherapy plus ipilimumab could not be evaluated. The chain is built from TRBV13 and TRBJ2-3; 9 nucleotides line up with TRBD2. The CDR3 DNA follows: TGTGCCAGCGCGGGGGGGGGCTCAGATACGCAGTATTTT. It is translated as CASAGGGSDTQYF.